These 17 T cell receptor beta chains share one sample of origin, sequenced in a study of T-cell reconstitution after alpha-beta-depleted transplantation in children. Researchers prepared the TCRbeta library using unique molecular identifiers, the study reports. In TCRdb, the PCR reads were re-called with MiXCR into one record per CDR3 protein. The table lists around 180,000 distinct CDR3 sequences, over 8.5% of them singletons, with 13% in the top ten. The source was PBMCs, collected before TCRalphabeta/CD19-depleted stem cell transplant. The receptors derive from a boy between 2 and 10 years old with acute myeloid leukemia, due to receive a stem cell transplant.

This clonotype was detected only a few times. This chain connects TRBV7-9 to TRBJ2-5; a weak D match, TRBD2 (6 bases). V lost 5 bases to trimming and J lost 2 bases, with 6 bases between them. Germline values: CDR1 SEHNR, CDR2 FQNEAQ (reference sequence). This CDR3 has 12 amino acids. The CDR3 region has the DNA TGTGCCAGCAGCGGGACTCAAGAGACCCAGTACTTC. Translated, it gives CASSGTQETQYF.

This clonotype was counted many times. This rearrangement joins TRBV5-6 to TRBJ2-3; TRBD2 matches at 10 bases. The J segment lost 9 bases and the V segment lost 3 bases, leaving 16 bases of the junction unmatched. The CDR3 loop spans 17 amino acids. The germline V gene encodes CDR1 SGHDT and CDR2 YYEEEE. CDR3 sequence: CASSYRTSGLLARTQYF. CDR3 DNA sequence: TGTGCCAGCAGCTATCGGACTAGCGGCCTCCTTGCTAGGACGCAGTATTTT. Full variable domain (remainder filled in from reference TRBV5-6 and TRBJ2-3): DAGVTQSPTHLIKTRGQQVTLRCSPKSGHDTVSWYQQALGQGPQFIFQYYEEEERQRGNFPDRFSGHQFPNYSSELNVNALLLGDSALYLCASSYRTSGLLARTQYFGPGTRLTVL.

Remarks on this clonotype: A much larger clone is a single base away; this may be a read error. The chain uses TRBV5-1 and TRBJ2-3; 9 bases align to TRBD2. After removal of 4 bases from V and 5 bases from J, the junction contained 11 bases not matched to a gene. The germline gives CDR1 SGHRS, CDR2 YFSETQ. This CDR3 region has 16 residues. CDR3 DNA sequence: TGCGCCAGCAGCCCGGACGGGACTAGCAAGCTAGATACGCAGTATTTT. Its protein is CASSPDGTSKLDTQYF. The whole variable domain, remainder taken from reference TRBV5-1 and TRBJ2-3, is KAGVTQTPRYLIKTRGQQVTLSCSPISGHRSVSWYQQTPGQGLQFLFEYFSETQRNKGNFPGRFSGRQFSNSRSEMNVSTLELGDSALYLCASSPDGTSKLDTQYFGPGTRLTVL.

This clonotype was counted ten times or more. V and J are TRBV13 and TRBJ2-5; D gene ambiguous. The CDR3 runs to 15 residues. Per the germline V gene, CDR1 is PRHDT and CDR2 is FYEKMQ (reference sequence). The V gene lost 2 bases and the J gene lost 1 base, with 11 bases spanning the gap. CDR3 DNA sequence: TGTGCCAGCAGCTTAACGGGCGCGTCCCAAGAGACCCAGTACTTC. It codes for CASSLTGASQETQYF.

The sample holds many counts of this clonotype. The V and J genes are TRBV5-5 and TRBJ2-1, with a tentative D call TRBD2 (6 bases). With 2 bases removed from V and 3 bases from J, the gap between germline ends came to 9 bases. The CDR3 loop spans 14 amino acids. Germline assignment: CDR1 SGHKS and CDR2 YYEKEE (reference sequence). Here the CDR3 reads CASSFGTLYNEQFF. The CDR3 DNA follows: TGTGCCAGCAGCTTCGGGACTCTCTACAATGAGCAGTTCTTC.

This clonotype appeared many times. The chain recombines TRBV10-3 with TRBJ2-5; D gene ambiguous. Trimming pared 3 bases from V and 1 base from J, leaving 6 bases between. The CDR3 contains 13 residues. Germline V gives CDR1 ENHRY, CDR2 SYGVKD. CDR3 bases: TGTGCCATCAGTGACCCGACCCAAGAGACCCAGTACTTC. This encodes CAISDPTQETQYF.

This clonotype was observed at least ten times. This sequence joins TRBV18 and TRBJ1-5; no clear D gene. This CDR3 has 13 amino acids. The germline CDR1 and CDR2 sequences are KGHSH and LQKENI. V lost 2 bases, J lost 7 bases, and 9 bases lay in between. CDR3 nucleotides: TGTGCCAGCTCACCAACTCCGGGGCAGCCCCAGCATTTT. Amino acids: CASSPTPGQPQHF.

The chain joins TRBV3-1 to TRBJ1-5, with D possibly matching TRBD1 (5 bases). Germline V gives CDR1 LGHDT, CDR2 YNNKEL (reference sequence). The CDR3 spans 12 residues. Trimming shortened V by 2 bases and J by 6 bases, and 5 bases separated the two germline ends. DNA of the CDR3: TGTGCCAGCAGCCAACAGGGTCAGCCCCAGCATTTT. Translation gives CASSQQGQPQHF.

This clonotype has ten or more counts. The chain couples TRBV15 to TRBJ2-1; 12 bases match TRBD1. V trimming: 0 bases; J trimming: 3 bases; junction bases outside the gene matches: 3. Looked up from germline, CDR1 is LNHNV and CDR2 is YYDKDF (reference sequence). The CDR3 length is 17 residues. The CDR3 region is CATSRDGTGGFYNEQFF. The CDR3 DNA follows: TGTGCCACCAGCAGAGATGGGACAGGGGGCTTCTACAATGAGCAGTTCTTC.

This clonotype was detected many times. The chain has TRBV6-1 and TRBJ1-6; D call uncertain. This CDR3 spans 15 amino acids. V dropped 8 bases and J dropped 0 bases, with 11 bases sitting between them. Germline V gene sequence: CDR1 MNHNS, CDR2 SASEGT. The CDR3 spells CASSEDLSYNSPLHF. In DNA form, the CDR3 reads TGTGCCAGCTCTGAGGACCTCTCCTATAATTCACCCCTCCACTTT.

This clonotype has a count of ten or more. The J gene is TRBJ2-3, the V gene TRBV28, with D perhaps TRBD2 (5 bases). Germline CDR1 is MDHEN and CDR2 is SYDVKM. The CDR3 spans 13 residues. Trimming cost V 6 bases and J 2 bases, with 9 bases left between them. The DNA of the CDR3 is TGTGCCAGCAGGGACTTTTCCACAGATACGCAGTATTTT. As protein: CASRDFSTDTQYF.

This clonotype has a count of ten or more. CDR3 in amino acids: CASTISGGAGNEQFF. DNA for the CDR3: TGTGCCAGCACCATATCAGGGGGCGCGGGCAATGAGCAGTTCTTC. The chain has TRBV28 and TRBJ2-1; 8 positions match TRBD1. The germline gives CDR1 MDHEN, CDR2 SYDVKM. Trimming removed 7 bases from V and 6 bases from J; junction bases left unmatched: 11. This CDR3 has 15 residues. Supplemented by reference TRBV28 and TRBJ2-1, the full variable domain reads DVKVTQSSRYLVKRTGEKVFLECVQDMDHENMFWYRQDPGLGLRLIYFSYDVKMKEKGDIPEGYSVSREKKERFSLILESASTNQTSMYLCASTISGGAGNEQFFGPGTRLTVL.

This clonotype occurred many times. This rearrangement joins TRBV6-2 or TRBV6-3 to TRBJ2-1; D is unclear. The CDR3 extends over 12 amino acids. Per germline, CDR1 MNHEY and CDR2 SVGEGT. V was pared by 0 bases and J by 10 bases, with 7 bases between. DNA of the CDR3: TGTGCCAGCAGTTACTCGGCCATAGAGCAGTTCTTC. Protein: CASSYSAIEQFF.

This clonotype was detected many times. The chain carries TRBV5-1 and TRBJ1-1; TRBD1 agrees at 12 bases. CDR1 is SGHRS, CDR2 YFSETQ, per germline. This CDR3 region has 17 residues. V lost 4 bases to trimming and J lost 5 bases; unmatched junction nucleotides: 12. CDR3 bases: TGCGCCAGCAGCCTAGGGACAGGGGGCCGTTGGAAAACTGAAGCTTTCTTT. The encoded protein is CASSLGTGGRWKTEAFF.

The sample holds many counts of this clonotype. The chain joins TRBV29-1 to TRBJ1-2; D gene uncertain. Trimming stripped 2 bases from V and 8 bases from J, with 15 bases between. This CDR3 is 13 amino acids long. Germline V lookup: CDR1 SQVTM, CDR2 ANQGSEA. The CDR3 spells CSVETVAGLGYTF. The DNA for the CDR3 is TGCAGCGTTGAAACTGTCGCCGGACTGGGCTACACCTTC. Together with reference TRBV29-1 and TRBJ1-2, the CDR3 gives the full variable domain: SAVISQKPSRDICQRGTSLTIQCQVDSQVTMMFWYRQQPGQSLTLIATANQGSEATYESGFVIDKFPISRPNLTFSTLTVSNMSPEDSSIYLCSVETVAGLGYTFGSGTRLTVV.

This clonotype was detected ten times or more. The rearrangement joins TRBV20-1 to TRBJ2-1; 7 bases fit TRBD1. Germline values: CDR1 DFQATT, CDR2 SNEGSKA (reference sequence). The ends lost 5 bases at V and 5 bases at J; junction bases unmatched: 12. The CDR3 runs 15 residues. CDR3 sequence reads: CSAYNRDSPHNEQFF. DNA of the CDR3: TGCAGTGCTTACAACCGGGACAGCCCTCACAATGAGCAGTTCTTC.

This clonotype has a count of ten or more. This rearrangement joins TRBV12-3 or TRBV12-4 to TRBJ2-7; 7 bases fit TRBD1. The junction had 10 bases not matched to a gene; V was cut back by 6 bases and J by 5 bases. This CDR3 contains 14 residues. The CDR3 here is CASRRTGQWDEQYF. CDR3 DNA: TGTGCCAGCAGAAGGACAGGCCAATGGGACGAGCAGTACTTC.